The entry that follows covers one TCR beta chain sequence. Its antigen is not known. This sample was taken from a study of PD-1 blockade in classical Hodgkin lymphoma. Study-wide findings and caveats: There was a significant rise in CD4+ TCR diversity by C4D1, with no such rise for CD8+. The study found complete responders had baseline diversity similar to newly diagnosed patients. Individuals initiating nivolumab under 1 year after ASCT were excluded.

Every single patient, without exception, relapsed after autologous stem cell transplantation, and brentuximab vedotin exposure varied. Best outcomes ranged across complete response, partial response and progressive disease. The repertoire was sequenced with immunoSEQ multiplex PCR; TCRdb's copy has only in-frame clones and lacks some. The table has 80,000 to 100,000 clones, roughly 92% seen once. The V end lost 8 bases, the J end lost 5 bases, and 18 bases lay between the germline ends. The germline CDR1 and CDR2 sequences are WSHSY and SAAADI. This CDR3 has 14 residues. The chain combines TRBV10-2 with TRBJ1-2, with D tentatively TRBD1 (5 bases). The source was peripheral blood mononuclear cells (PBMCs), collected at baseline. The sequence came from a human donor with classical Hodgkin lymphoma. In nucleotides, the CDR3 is TGCGCCAGCCGTGGGGACGGGGTTTTTTATGGCTACACCTTC. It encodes CASRGDGVFYGYTF.